Listed here are 23 T cell receptor beta chains from one sample, sequenced in a study of control samples from healthy donors and cancer patients. Only in-frame clones appear in the TCRdb table, and some are missing; sequencing was by immunoSEQ multiplex PCR. The sample consists of 60,000 to 75,000 clones, roughly 84% of them appearing once. Sequencing was done on a sample of blood. These receptors all stem from a man in his fifties or sixties in good health.

The rearrangement joins TRBV19 to TRBJ2-5; possibly TRBD1 for D (6 bases). V gave up 6 bases and J gave up 3 bases, with 17 bases separating them. This CDR3 is built from 15 residues. The V gene's germline CDR1 is LNHDA and CDR2 SQIVND (reference sequence). CDR3 DNA sequence: TGTGCCAGTAGCGGTATCGACAGGTTCGAAGAGACCCAGTACTTC. Its protein product is CASSGIDRFEETQYF. Complete variable domain (other parts from reference TRBV19 and TRBJ2-5): DGGITQSPKYLFRKEGQNVTLSCEQNLNHDAMYWYRQDPGQGLRLIYYSQIVNDFQKGDIAEGYSVSREKKESFPLTVTSAQKNPTAFYLCASSGIDRFEETQYFGPGTRLLVL.

This clone was detected only once. The chain employs TRBV4-1 and TRBJ2-5; D remains unclear. CDR1 and CDR2 from the germline V gene are MGHRA and YSYEKL. The V end was cut by 1 base, the J end by 3 bases, with 12 bases between. The CDR3 consists of 15 residues. The CDR3 protein is CASSQGTLSKETQYF. CDR3 DNA sequence: TGCGCCAGCAGCCAAGGGACCCTTAGTAAAGAGACCCAGTACTTC.

This clone was counted only a few times. V gene TRBV6-5 combines with J gene TRBJ1-3; D is unclear. V was cut by 2 bases and J by 0 bases, with 8 bases left in between. CDR1 and CDR2 from the germline V gene are MNHEY and SVGAGI. The CDR3 consists of 15 residues. In DNA, the CDR3 is TGTGCCAGCAGTTACGTGGGAGGCTCTGGAAACACCATATATTTT. Translated: CASSYVGGSGNTIYF.

J is TRBJ1-2 and V is TRBV2; D is possibly TRBD1 (5 bases). V was clipped by 8 bases and J by 5 bases, with 15 bases between them. CDR1 is SNHLY, CDR2 FYNNEI, per germline. The CDR3 runs to 13 residues. CDR3 coding DNA: TGTGCCAGCGCCGGGACGGTGGGGTATGGCTACACCTTC. It encodes CASAGTVGYGYTF.

The chain joins TRBV5-4 to TRBJ2-1; the D is unclear. The CDR3 loop spans 15 amino acids. From germline, CDR1 is SGHNT and CDR2 YYREEE (reference sequence). Trimming pared 3 bases from V and 8 bases from J, leaving 18 bases between. The CDR3 region is CASSWEATRSDEQFF. In DNA, the CDR3 is TGTGCCAGCAGCTGGGAAGCCACCCGCTCAGATGAGCAGTTCTTC.

The chain uses TRBV28 and TRBJ1-6; TRBD1 agrees at 10 bases. The CDR3 has 14 amino acids. The V gene end was trimmed by 3 bases and the J gene end by 14 bases; junction bases not matched to a gene: 7. Germline V gene sequence: CDR1 MDHEN, CDR2 SYDVKM. DNA of the CDR3: TGTGCCAGCAGTTTGGGACAGGGGAGGACGACCCTCCACTTT. Residues: CASSLGQGRTTLHF.

The chain recombines TRBV30 with TRBJ2-1; TRBD2 agrees at 8 bases. The CDR3 has 15 residues. The germline CDR1 and CDR2 sequences are GTSNPN and SVGIG (reference sequence). V lost 7 bases and J lost 9; bases outside the gene matches: 17. CDR3 in amino acids: CASPRAGLGAPEQFF. The CDR3 DNA sequence: TGTGCCTCGCCAAGGGCGGGACTAGGTGCACCTGAGCAGTTCTTC.

This clone was found once. V gene TRBV5-4 combines with J gene TRBJ2-5, with D maybe TRBD1 (6 bases). The CDR3 loop spans 15 amino acids. V shed 3 bases and J shed 1 base, with 13 bases lying between them. The V gene's germline CDR1 is SGHNT and CDR2 YYREEE (reference sequence). The CDR3 bases are TGTGCCAGCAGCTATACAGGGTGGCGCCAAGAGACCCAGTACTTC. It translates to CASSYTGWRQETQYF. Full variable domain (remainder filled in from reference TRBV5-4 and TRBJ2-5): ETGVTQSPTHLIKTRGQQVTLRCSSQSGHNTVSWYQQALGQGPQFIFQYYREEENGRGNFPPRFSGLQFPNYSSELNVNALELDDSALYLCASSYTGWRQETQYFGPGTRLLVL.

The V gene is TRBV10-3, the J gene TRBJ1-1; 7 positions match TRBD1. Germline loops: CDR1 ENHRY, CDR2 SYGVKD. After removal of 4 bases from V and 4 bases from J, the junction contained 3 bases not matched to a gene. CDR3 size: 13 residues. The CDR3, as DNA: TGTGCCATCAGTGGGGGGACAGCCACTGAAGCTTTCTTT. As protein: CAISGGTATEAFF.

The table lists this clone with a few counts. The chain joins TRBV29-1 to TRBJ2-5; 8 positions match TRBD2. V gave up 1 base and J gave up 6 bases; unmatched junction bases: 19. Looked up from germline, CDR1 is SQVTM and CDR2 is ANQGSEA. CDR3 size: 18 residues. In DNA, the CDR3 is TGCAGCGTTGAAGGTTACGGGAGCGGGGGCCTCCCTAGCCAGACCCAGTACTTC. Protein product: CSVEGYGSGGLPSQTQYF.

The chain employs TRBV5-1 and TRBJ1-1; possible D gene TRBD1, 5 bases. CDR1 and CDR2 (germline): SGHRS, YFSETQ. Trimming shortened V by 2 bases and J by 3 bases, and 8 bases separated the two germline ends. There are 13 residues in the CDR3. The CDR3 reads CASSFGQDTEAFF. CDR3 nucleotides: TGCGCCAGCAGCTTCGGACAAGACACTGAAGCTTTCTTT.

The V gene is TRBV6-5, the J gene TRBJ2-2; D gene ambiguous. The germline CDR1 and CDR2 sequences are MNHEY and SVGAGI. The ends were cut back, 6 bases at V and 6 bases at J, with 14 bases in the middle. The CDR3 extends over 14 amino acids. CDR3: CASRSELGSGELFF. The DNA of the CDR3 is TGTGCCAGCAGGTCCGAATTGGGATCCGGGGAGCTGTTTTTT.

The chain links TRBV14 to TRBJ2-7; 8 nucleotides agree with TRBD1. Per the germline V gene, CDR1 is SGHDN and CDR2 is FVKESK. The ends lost 0 bases at V and 1 base at J; junction bases unmatched: 11. This CDR3 is 18 amino acids long. CDR3 in amino acids: CASSQDPRRTGRSYEQYF. DNA of the CDR3: TGTGCCAGCAGCCAAGACCCACGAAGGACAGGGAGATCCTACGAGCAGTACTTC.

J is TRBJ2-1 and V is TRBV7-9; 9 positions match TRBD2. The CDR3 spans 15 residues. V dropped 1 base and J dropped 8; count of bases not matched to a gene: 6. Germline V CDR1 and CDR2: SEHNR, FQNEAQ (reference sequence). This CDR3 reads CASSLGGTSLDEQFF. DNA of the CDR3: TGTGCCAGCAGCTTAGGGGGGACTAGCCTCGATGAGCAGTTCTTC.

This clone was observed a few times. This chain joins TRBV7-2 and TRBJ1-1; TRBD1 agrees at 7 bases. The CDR3 has 15 amino acids. V shed 2 bases, J shed 10 bases, and the junction held 13 bases outside the gene matches. Germline CDR1 SGHTA, CDR2 FQGNSA. CDR3 sequence reads: CASSLNFGQGVVAFF. Here the CDR3 DNA reads TGTGCCAGCAGCTTAAATTTTGGGCAGGGGGTCGTAGCTTTCTTT.

CDR3 nucleotides: TGTGCCAGCGCCGACGGGGGAGCGTACAATGAGCAGTTCTTC. Protein product: CASADGGAYNEQFF. The chain links TRBV11-3 to TRBJ2-1; a possible D gene is TRBD2 (6 bases). The CDR3 extends over 14 amino acids. The ends were cut back, 8 bases at V and 4 bases at J, with 15 bases in the middle. Germline V CDR1 and CDR2: SGHNT, YENEEA.

The chain links TRBV11-1 to TRBJ1-6; D is unclear. CDR3 length: 14 residues. CDR1 and CDR2 from the germline V gene are SGHAT and FQDESV (reference sequence). V dropped 4 bases and J dropped 4 bases, with 8 bases sitting between them. The CDR3: CASSSDGYNSPLHF. DNA for the CDR3: TGTGCCAGCAGCTCGGACGGGTATAATTCACCCCTCCACTTT.

The chain couples TRBV30 to TRBJ2-6, with D possibly matching TRBD2 (5 bases). Germline assignment: CDR1 GTSNPN and CDR2 SVGIG (reference sequence). The CDR3 has 18 residues. V lost 0 bases, J lost 0 bases, and 15 bases lay in between. DNA for the CDR3: TGTGCCTGGAGTGTACGTCGGACTTTCAGCTCTGGGGCCAACGTCCTGACTTTC. Protein sequence: CAWSVRRTFSSGANVLTF.

The CDR3, as DNA: TGTGCCAGCAGCTCCCCTGGCCCTAGCGGGAACACCGGGGAGCTGTTTTTT. Translation: CASSSPGPSGNTGELFF. The genes are TRBV11-3 and TRBJ2-2; 7 bases are shared with TRBD2. This CDR3 region has 17 residues. Trimming removed 4 bases from V and 1 base from J; junction bases left unmatched: 9. Germline loops: CDR1 SGHNT, CDR2 YENEEA.

The genes are TRBV7-3 and TRBJ2-6; TRBD2 might be the D (5 bases). Trimming removed 1 base at V and 1 base at J, with 5 bases between. Germline-derived CDR1 and CDR2 are SGHTA and FQGTGA. The CDR3 extends over 15 amino acids. The CDR3 region has the DNA TGTGCCAGCAGCTTAAGGGAGTCTGGGGCCAACGTCCTGACTTTC. This gives the protein CASSLRESGANVLTF.

The rearrangement joins TRBV6-1 to TRBJ2-3, with 10 bases that match TRBD2. V dropped 4 bases and J dropped 5; count of bases not matched to a gene: 9. The CDR3 has 16 amino acids. In germline, CDR1 is MNHNS, CDR2 SASEGT. The DNA of the CDR3 is TGTGCCAGCAGTGGCCTCATAGCGGGAGGAGGAGATACGCAGTATTTT. This sequence encodes CASSGLIAGGGDTQYF.

The V gene is TRBV5-5, the J gene TRBJ2-1; 9 bases map to TRBD2. V lost 0 bases and J lost 5; bases outside the gene matches: 6. Germline CDR1 SGHKS, CDR2 YYEKEE (reference sequence). CDR3 length equals 16 residues. CDR3 loop: CASSLVILAGNNEQFF. The CDR3, as DNA: TGTGCCAGCAGCTTGGTGATCCTAGCGGGAAACAATGAGCAGTTCTTC.

This clone has only one observation. This sequence joins TRBV28 and TRBJ1-2; TRBD1 aligns across 7 bases. The ends lost 5 bases at V and 4 bases at J; junction bases unmatched: 4. Per germline, CDR1 MDHEN and CDR2 SYDVKM. The CDR3 is 13 residues long. The CDR3 DNA follows: TGTGCCAGCAGTCCGGACAGGTCCTATGGCTACACCTTC. It is translated as CASSPDRSYGYTF.